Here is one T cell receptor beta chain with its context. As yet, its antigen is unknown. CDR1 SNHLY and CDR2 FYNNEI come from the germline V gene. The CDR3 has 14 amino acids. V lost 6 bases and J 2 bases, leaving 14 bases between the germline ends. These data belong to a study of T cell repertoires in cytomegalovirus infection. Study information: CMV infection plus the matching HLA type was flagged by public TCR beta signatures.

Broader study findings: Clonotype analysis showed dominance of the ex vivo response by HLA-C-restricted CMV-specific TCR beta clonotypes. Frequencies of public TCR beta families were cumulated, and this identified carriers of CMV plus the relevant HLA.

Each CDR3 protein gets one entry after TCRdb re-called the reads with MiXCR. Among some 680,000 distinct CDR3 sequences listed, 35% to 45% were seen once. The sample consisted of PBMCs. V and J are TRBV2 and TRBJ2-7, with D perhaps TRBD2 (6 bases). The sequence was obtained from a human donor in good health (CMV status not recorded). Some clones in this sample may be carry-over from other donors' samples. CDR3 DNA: TGTGCCAGCAGCGACCCGGGGGATCCCTACGAGCAGTACTTC. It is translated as CASSDPGDPYEQYF. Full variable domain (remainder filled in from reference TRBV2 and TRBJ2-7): EPEVTQTPSHQVTQMGQEVILRCVPISNHLYFYWYRQILGQKVEFLVSFYNNEISEKSEIFDDQFSVERPDGSNFTLKIRSTKLEDSAMYFCASSDPGDPYEQYFGPGTRLTVT.